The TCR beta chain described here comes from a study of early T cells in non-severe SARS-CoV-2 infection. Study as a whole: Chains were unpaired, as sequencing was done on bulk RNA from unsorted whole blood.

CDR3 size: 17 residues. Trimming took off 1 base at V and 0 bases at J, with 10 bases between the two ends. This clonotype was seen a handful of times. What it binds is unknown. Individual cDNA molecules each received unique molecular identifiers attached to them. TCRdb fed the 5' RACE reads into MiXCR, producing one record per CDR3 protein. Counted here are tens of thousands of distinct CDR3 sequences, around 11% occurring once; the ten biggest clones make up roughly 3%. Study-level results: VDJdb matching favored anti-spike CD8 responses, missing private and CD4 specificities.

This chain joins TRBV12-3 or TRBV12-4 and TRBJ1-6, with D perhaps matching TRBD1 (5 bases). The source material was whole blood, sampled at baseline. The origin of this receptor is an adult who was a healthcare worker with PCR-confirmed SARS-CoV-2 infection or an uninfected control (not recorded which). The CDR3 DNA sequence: TGTGCCAGCAGTTTAGATGGAGGGGCCTCCTATAATTCACCCCTCCACTTT. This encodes CASSLDGGASYNSPLHF.